Below, 18 T cell receptor beta chains from the same sample are listed, as sequenced in a study of blood T cells in healthy people across ages. PCR was performed a second time for about 6 to 12 cycles using a sample-barcoded 5' primer and a J-beta primer mix. MiXCR was run by TCRdb on the 5' RACE reads, yielding one entry per CDR3 protein. The repertoire holds around 650,000 distinct CDR3 sequences, with roughly 30% as singletons. Sequenced material: blood. Receptors originate from a woman older than 75 in good health.

The rearrangement links TRBV27 to TRBJ2-2, with a weak D call TRBD2 (5 bases). CDR1 and CDR2 from the germline V gene are MNHEY and SMNVEV (reference sequence). Trimming cost V 5 bases and J 4 bases, with 11 bases left between them. The CDR3 spans 14 residues. In nucleotides, the CDR3 is TGTGCCAGCAGTCCCGCCCGGGGCACCGGGGAGCTGTTTTTT. Translation gives CASSPARGTGELFF.

V gene TRBV7-2 combines with J gene TRBJ2-7, with D unclear. V gave up 2 bases and J gave up 2 bases, with 16 bases separating them. The germline gives CDR1 SGHTA, CDR2 FQGNSA. The CDR3 length is 16 residues. The CDR3 nucleotides are TGTGCCAGCAGCTTAAGCTCGCAGCAGAAACCCTACGAGCAGTACTTC. Amino acid sequence: CASSLSSQQKPYEQYF.

This clonotype occurred many times. This chain links TRBV5-5 with TRBJ2-3; possible D gene TRBD2, 6 bases. Germline-derived CDR1 and CDR2 are SGHKS and YYEKEE (reference sequence). Trimming pared 3 bases from V and 0 bases from J, leaving 17 bases between. The CDR3 length is 17 residues. CDR3 sequence: CASSSGRGPSSTDTQYF. The CDR3 DNA sequence: TGTGCCAGCAGCTCGGGGCGGGGACCCTCTAGCACAGATACGCAGTATTTT. Based on the CDR3 plus reference TRBV5-5 and TRBJ2-3, the full variable domain is DAGVTQSPTHLIKTRGQQVTLRCSPISGHKSVSWYQQVLGQGPQFIFQYYEKEERGRGNFPDRFSARQFPNYSSELNVNALLLGDSALYLCASSSGRGPSSTDTQYFGPGTRLTVL.

A single count supports this clonotype. The genes are TRBV7-2 and TRBJ2-5; TRBD2 matches at 12 bases. Losses at the gene ends were 1 base for V and 12 bases for J; bases not matched to a gene: 12. The CDR3 runs 16 residues. Germline-derived CDR1 and CDR2 are SGHTA and FQGNSA. Here the CDR3 reads CASSLGFGSSGRGEYF. The CDR3 region has the DNA TGTGCCAGCAGCTTAGGATTCGGATCTAGCGGGAGGGGGGAGTACTTC.

This clonotype was detected a few times. The V gene is TRBV6-5, the J gene TRBJ2-5; the match to TRBD2 covers 7 bases. V shed 8 bases and J 1 base; nucleotides not matched to a gene: 10. Germline CDR1 reads MNHEY; CDR2 reads SVGAGI. This CDR3 is 15 amino acids long. The CDR3, as DNA: TGTGCCAGCGGTCCTAGCGGAGGACCCCAAGAGACCCAGTACTTC. Its protein is CASGPSGGPQETQYF.

This clonotype occurred once. It may be a read error: a sequence one base away is much more abundant. This rearrangement joins TRBV20-1 to TRBJ1-2; no clear D. Germline V gene data show CDR1 as DFQATT and CDR2 as SNEGSKA (reference sequence). The CDR3 spans 11 residues. Here the CDR3 DNA reads TGCAGGGCTAGCGCAGTCTATGGCTACACCTTC. Its protein is CRASAVYGYTF.

The V and J genes are TRBV29-1 and TRBJ1-2, with D possibly TRBD1 on 6 matching bases. The CDR3 spans 9 residues. V dropped 6 bases and J dropped 10 bases, with 9 bases sitting between them. Germline CDR1 and CDR2: SQVTM and ANQGSEA. The CDR3 DNA reads as TGCAGCGTCGACAGGTTCTACACCTTC. Translation gives CSVDRFYTF.

This chain joins TRBV9 and TRBJ1-1; weak D call: TRBD1 (5 bases). CDR1 is SGDLS, CDR2 YYNGEE, per germline. The V gene lost 3 bases and the J gene lost 1 base, with 13 bases spanning the gap. The CDR3 consists of 15 residues. The CDR3: CASSAEGRPNTEAFF. The CDR3, as DNA: TGTGCCAGCAGCGCGGAGGGACGGCCGAACACTGAAGCTTTCTTT.

The V gene is TRBV29-1, the J gene TRBJ1-1; TRBD1 matches 7 bases. The CDR3 runs 14 residues. The germline gives CDR1 SQVTM, CDR2 ANQGSEA. With 7 bases clipped from V and 0 bases from J, the junction kept 8 bases outside the gene matches. DNA for the CDR3: TGCAGCGCTAGGACAGGAGGGGTGAACACTGAAGCTTTCTTT. It translates to CSARTGGVNTEAFF.

This clonotype has ten or more counts. The chain couples TRBV12-3 or TRBV12-4 to TRBJ1-4; 10 bases are a match to TRBD1. The length of the CDR3 is 12 residues. V lost 8 bases and J lost 8; bases outside the gene matches: 2. CDR3 amino acids: CASRDRGEKLFF. The CDR3 DNA reads TGTGCCAGCCGGGACAGGGGCGAAAAACTGTTTTTT.

The genes are TRBV4-1 and TRBJ1-6, with TRBD1 identical over 8 bases. The CDR3 contains 15 residues. The V gene end was trimmed by 4 bases and the J gene end by 7 bases; junction bases not matched to a gene: 6. Germline V gene lookup returns CDR1 MGHRA and CDR2 YSYEKL. CDR3 region: CASSRGQATNSPLHF. The CDR3 nucleotides are TGCGCCAGCAGCCGGGGACAGGCGACAAATTCACCCCTCCACTTT.

V usage is TRBV20-1 and J usage is TRBJ2-1, with TRBD2 matching over 13 bases. The CDR3 is made up of 17 amino acids. J lost 1 base, V lost 3 bases, and 6 bases had no gene match. Per germline, CDR1 DFQATT and CDR2 SNEGSKA (reference sequence). CDR3 in DNA: TGCAGTGCTAGGGTCCGACTAGCGGGGGGTTCCTACAATGAGCAGTTCTTC. Residues: CSARVRLAGGSYNEQFF.

This clonotype came up once. This CDR3 reads CASRFTSAGFYGYTF. DNA for the CDR3: TGTGCCAGCCGATTTACGAGTGCAGGGTTCTATGGCTACACCTTC. The chain links TRBV6-1 to TRBJ1-2; D may be TRBD1 (5 bases). The V end lost 8 bases, the J end lost 4 bases, and 20 bases lay between the germline ends. The germline gives CDR1 MNHNS, CDR2 SASEGT. The CDR3 length is 15 residues.

Many counts were recorded for this clonotype. The V call is TRBV6-5, the J call TRBJ2-1, with D possibly being TRBD1 (5 bases). The germline V gene has CDR1 MNHEY and CDR2 SVGAGI. This CDR3 comprises 16 residues. V lost 4 bases and J lost 5, with 18 bases in between. CDR3 DNA sequence: TGTGCCAGCAGTTCCCCAACCCGCCAGGGAAACAATGAGCAGTTCTTC. Amino acid sequence: CASSSPTRQGNNEQFF.

V is TRBV7-2 and J is TRBJ2-3; 13 nucleotides match TRBD2. Losses at the gene ends were 2 bases for V and 5 bases for J; bases not matched to a gene: 4. The CDR3 loop spans 16 amino acids. Germline V CDR1 and CDR2: SGHTA, FQGNSA. The CDR3 sequence is CASSLTSGGAIDTQYF. Written as DNA, the CDR3 is TGTGCCAGCAGCTTAACTAGCGGGGGGGCCATAGATACGCAGTATTTT.

This chain connects TRBV6-1 to TRBJ1-5; TRBD1 is a possible D gene (6 bases). This CDR3 is built from 16 residues. V lost 0 bases and J 4 bases, leaving 13 bases between the germline ends. The germline CDR1 and CDR2 sequences are MNHNS and SASEGT. As DNA, the CDR3 is TGTGCCAGCAGTGAAGCCTGGGGGCCTCGTAATCAGCCCCAGCATTTT. Its translation is CASSEAWGPRNQPQHF.

There are many counts of this clonotype. The chain has TRBV6-5 and TRBJ2-7; no definite D call. This CDR3 spans 14 amino acids. CDR1 and CDR2 from the germline V gene are MNHEY and SVGAGI. V shed 7 bases and J shed 0 bases, with 13 bases lying between them. The CDR3 sequence: CASTPVVGSYEQYF. DNA of the CDR3: TGTGCCAGCACTCCCGTGGTGGGCTCCTACGAGCAGTACTTC.

For this clonotype: This could be a read error, since a much larger clone is one nucleotide away. CDR3 DNA sequence: TGTGCCAGCAATCCAGACAGTACGAAGCAGTACTTC. Amino acid sequence: CASNPDSTKQYF. The chain has TRBV2 and TRBJ2-7, with D possibly matching TRBD1 (5 bases). CDR3 length: 12 residues. V lost 7 bases and J 8 bases, leaving 15 bases between the germline ends. CDR1 is SNHLY, CDR2 FYNNEI, per germline.